The clone carrying this TCR beta chain was observed a handful of times. This sample is drawn from a study of patients and donors after allogeneic stem cell transplantation. A single record per CDR3 protein comes from TCRdb applying MiXCR to the RT-PCR reads. The sample shows 920,000 or so distinct CDR3 sequences, about 20% of them seen only once. Germline lookup yields CDR1 SGHKS and CDR2 YYEKEE (reference sequence). The ends were cut back, 0 bases at V and 0 bases at J, with 9 bases in the middle. This CDR3 is built from 15 residues. The sequence was obtained from a human donor who was either an allogeneic HSCT recipient or a stem cell or donor lymphocyte infusion donor (not recorded which). It is not recorded whose cells these are; they may come from a transplant donor. The chain has TRBV5-5 and TRBJ1-1; TRBD1 might be the D (5 bases). The specimen sequenced was blood, either unsorted or a sorted T cell fraction (not recorded which). The CDR3 loop is CASSLVVTVNTEAFF. The CDR3 bases are TGTGCCAGCAGCTTGGTTGTGACAGTGAACACTGAAGCTTTCTTT. Using reference TRBV5-5 and TRBJ1-1 for the parts outside the CDR3, the full variable domain is DAGVTQSPTHLIKTRGQQVTLRCSPISGHKSVSWYQQVLGQGPQFIFQYYEKEERGRGNFPDRFSARQFPNYSSELNVNALLLGDSALYLCASSLVVTVNTEAFFGQGTRLTVV.